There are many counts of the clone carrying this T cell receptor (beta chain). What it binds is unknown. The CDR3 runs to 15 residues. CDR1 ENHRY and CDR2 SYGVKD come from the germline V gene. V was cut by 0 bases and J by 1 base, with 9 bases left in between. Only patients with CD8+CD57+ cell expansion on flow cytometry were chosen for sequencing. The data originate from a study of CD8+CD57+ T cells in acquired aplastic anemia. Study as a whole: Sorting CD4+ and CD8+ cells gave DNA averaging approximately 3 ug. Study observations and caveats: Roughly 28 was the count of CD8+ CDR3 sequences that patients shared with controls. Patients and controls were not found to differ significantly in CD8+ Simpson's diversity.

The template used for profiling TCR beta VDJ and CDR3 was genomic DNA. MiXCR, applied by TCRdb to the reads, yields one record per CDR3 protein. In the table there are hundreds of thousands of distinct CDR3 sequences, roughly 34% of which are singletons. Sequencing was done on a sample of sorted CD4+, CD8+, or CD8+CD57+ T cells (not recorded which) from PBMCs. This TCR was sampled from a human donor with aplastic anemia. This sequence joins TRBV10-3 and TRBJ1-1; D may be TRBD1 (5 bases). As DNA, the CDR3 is TGTGCCATCAGTGAGTCACTGGACACGAACACTGAAGCTTTCTTT. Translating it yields CAISESLDTNTEAFF.